This TCR beta chain was recovered during a study of shared clonotypes between healthy human individuals. General study points: Generally, naive subsets came out with larger estimated richness than memory subsets.

Naive CD8 cells lacked CD45RO, underwent positive selection for CCR7 and left out terminally differentiated effector memory CD45RA+ cells. Only in-frame clones appear in the TCRdb table, and some are missing; sequencing was by immunoSEQ multiplex PCR. The table lists about 680,000 clones, about 91% of them singletons. From germline, CDR1 is MNHNS and CDR2 SASEGT. This CDR3 has 16 residues. The ends were cut back, 4 bases at V and 2 bases at J, with 15 bases in the middle. Worth noting for this clone: Its antigen remains unidentified.

Specimen: naive CD8+ T cells sorted from blood. The TCR was taken from a man aged 25 to 40 in good health. This rearrangement joins TRBV6-1 to TRBJ1-5; D is ambiguous. The chain's CDR3 is CASSALRGGGNQPQHF. The CDR3 DNA follows: TGTGCCAGCAGTGCTCTTCGTGGAGGTGGCAATCAGCCCCAGCATTTT.